This T cell receptor beta chain emerged from a study of blood T cell repertoires in COVID-19. As for the study in general: Collection of acute and convalescent COVID-19 samples took place in the United States, Italy and Spain. From T cells, B-cell-depleted T cells, or PBMCs came the material, which was cDNA or gDNA.

Under the authors' procedure: The authors estimated nucleated cell counts from reference gene primer amplification. The repertoire was sequenced with immunoSEQ multiplex PCR; TCRdb's copy has only in-frame clones and lacks some. V and J calls plus clone size are reproduced from that table; the DNA served to infer D and trimming. The sample holds about 360,000 clones; about 86% are singletons and the top ten take under 8.5%. The clonotype comes from a woman aged 60-75 years with COVID-19, enrolled during active disease. The sequenced material came from peripheral blood.

CDR3: CASSSVDRGLKDTQYF. The CDR3 DNA follows: TGTGCCAGCAGTTCGGTGGACAGGGGACTGAAAGATACGCAGTATTTT. The chain recombines TRBV28 with TRBJ2-3; 9 nucleotides line up with TRBD1. Germline V lookup: CDR1 MDHEN, CDR2 SYDVKM. The J segment lost 5 bases and the V segment lost 4 bases, leaving 10 bases of the junction unmatched. The CDR3 is 16 residues long.